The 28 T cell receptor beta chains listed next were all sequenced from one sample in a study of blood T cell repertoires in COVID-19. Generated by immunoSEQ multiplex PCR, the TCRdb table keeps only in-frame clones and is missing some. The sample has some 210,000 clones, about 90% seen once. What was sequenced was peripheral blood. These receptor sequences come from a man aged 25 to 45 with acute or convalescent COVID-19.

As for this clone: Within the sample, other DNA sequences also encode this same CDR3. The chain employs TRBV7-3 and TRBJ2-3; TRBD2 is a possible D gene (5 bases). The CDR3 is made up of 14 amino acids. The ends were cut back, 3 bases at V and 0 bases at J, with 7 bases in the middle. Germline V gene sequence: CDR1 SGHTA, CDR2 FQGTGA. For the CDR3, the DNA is TGTGCCAGCAGCTTGAGCGGCAGCACAGATACGCAGTATTTT. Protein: CASSLSGSTDTQYF.

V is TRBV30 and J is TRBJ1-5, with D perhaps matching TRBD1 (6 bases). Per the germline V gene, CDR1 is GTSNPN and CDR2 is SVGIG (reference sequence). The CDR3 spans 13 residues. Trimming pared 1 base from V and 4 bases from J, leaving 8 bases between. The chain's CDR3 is CAWSGTENQPQHF. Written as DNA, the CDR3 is TGTGCCTGGAGTGGGACAGAAAATCAGCCCCAGCATTTT.

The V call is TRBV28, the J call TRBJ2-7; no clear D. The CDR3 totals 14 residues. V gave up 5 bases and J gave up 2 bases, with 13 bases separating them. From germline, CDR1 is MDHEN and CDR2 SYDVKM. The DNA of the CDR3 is TGTGCCAGCAGTGCATACACCCCTCCCTACGAGCAGTACTTC. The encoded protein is CASSAYTPPYEQYF.

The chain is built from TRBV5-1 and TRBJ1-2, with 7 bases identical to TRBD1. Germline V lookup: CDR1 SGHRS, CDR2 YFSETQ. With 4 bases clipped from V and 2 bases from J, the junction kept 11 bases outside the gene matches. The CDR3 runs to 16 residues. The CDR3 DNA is TGCGCCAGCAGCGTGGGCAGGGGGAAGCAAAACTATGGCTACACCTTC. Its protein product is CASSVGRGKQNYGYTF.

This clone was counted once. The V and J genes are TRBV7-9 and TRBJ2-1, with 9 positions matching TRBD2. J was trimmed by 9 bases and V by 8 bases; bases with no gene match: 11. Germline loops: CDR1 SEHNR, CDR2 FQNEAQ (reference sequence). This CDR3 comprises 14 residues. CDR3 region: CASWAERRGGEQFF. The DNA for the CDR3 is TGTGCCAGCTGGGCGGAGCGGCGGGGGGGTGAGCAGTTCTTC.

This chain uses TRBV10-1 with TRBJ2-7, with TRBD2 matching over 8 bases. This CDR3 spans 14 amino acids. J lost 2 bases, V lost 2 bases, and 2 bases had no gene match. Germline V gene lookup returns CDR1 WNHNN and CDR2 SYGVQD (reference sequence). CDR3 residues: CASSEQRGPYEQYF. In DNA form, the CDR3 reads TGCGCCAGCAGTGAGCAGCGGGGGCCCTACGAGCAGTACTTC.

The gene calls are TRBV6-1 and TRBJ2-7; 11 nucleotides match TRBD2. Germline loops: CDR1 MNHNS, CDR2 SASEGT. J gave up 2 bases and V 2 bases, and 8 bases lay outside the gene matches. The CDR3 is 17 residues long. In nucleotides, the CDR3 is TGTGCCAGCAGTGAACCCAGGACTAGCGGGCCTACCTACGAGCAGTACTTC. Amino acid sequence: CASSEPRTSGPTYEQYF.

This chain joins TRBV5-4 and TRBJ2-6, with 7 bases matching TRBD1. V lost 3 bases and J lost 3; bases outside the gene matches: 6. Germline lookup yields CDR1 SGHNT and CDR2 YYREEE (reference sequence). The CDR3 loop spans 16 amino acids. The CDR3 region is CASSSTGAYGANVLTF. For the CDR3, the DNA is TGTGCCAGCAGCTCCACAGGGGCGTATGGGGCCAACGTCCTGACTTTC.

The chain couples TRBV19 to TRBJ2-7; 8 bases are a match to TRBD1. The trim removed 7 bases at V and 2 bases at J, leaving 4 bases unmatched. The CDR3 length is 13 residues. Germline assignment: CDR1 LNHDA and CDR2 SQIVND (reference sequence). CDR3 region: CASMGQAAYEQYF. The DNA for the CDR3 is TGTGCCAGTATGGGACAGGCCGCCTACGAGCAGTACTTC.

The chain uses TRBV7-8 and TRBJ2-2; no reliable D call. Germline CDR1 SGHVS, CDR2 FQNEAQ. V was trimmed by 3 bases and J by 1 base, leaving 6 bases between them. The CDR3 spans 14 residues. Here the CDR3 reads CASSFVRNTGELFF. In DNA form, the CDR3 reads TGTGCCAGCAGCTTTGTGAGGAACACCGGGGAGCTGTTTTTT.

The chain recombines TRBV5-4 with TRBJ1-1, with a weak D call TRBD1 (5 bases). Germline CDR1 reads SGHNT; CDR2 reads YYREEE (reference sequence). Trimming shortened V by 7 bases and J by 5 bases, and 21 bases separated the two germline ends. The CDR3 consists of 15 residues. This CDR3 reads CASSPPGRGATEAFF. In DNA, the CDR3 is TGTGCCAGCTCTCCCCCGGGGAGGGGCGCGACTGAAGCTTTCTTT.

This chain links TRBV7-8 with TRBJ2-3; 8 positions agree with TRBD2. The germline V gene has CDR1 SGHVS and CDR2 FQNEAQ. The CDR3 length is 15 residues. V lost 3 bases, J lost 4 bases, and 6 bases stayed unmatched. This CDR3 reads CASSFSGNFADTQYF. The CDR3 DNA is TGTGCCAGCAGCTTTAGCGGGAATTTTGCAGATACGCAGTATTTT.

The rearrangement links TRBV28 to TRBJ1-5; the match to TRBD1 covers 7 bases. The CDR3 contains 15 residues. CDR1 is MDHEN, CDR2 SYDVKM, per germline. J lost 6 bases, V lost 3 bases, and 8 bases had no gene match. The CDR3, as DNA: TGTGCCAGCAGTTTTGGACAGGTTTCTTTTCAGCCCCAGCATTTT. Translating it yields CASSFGQVSFQPQHF.

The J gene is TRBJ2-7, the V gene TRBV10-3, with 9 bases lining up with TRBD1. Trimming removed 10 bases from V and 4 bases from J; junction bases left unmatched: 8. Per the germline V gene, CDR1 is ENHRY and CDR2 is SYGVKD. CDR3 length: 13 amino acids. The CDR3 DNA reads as TGTGCCACCAGGGGACAGGGAGTGTACGAGCAGTACTTC. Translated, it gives CATRGQGVYEQYF.

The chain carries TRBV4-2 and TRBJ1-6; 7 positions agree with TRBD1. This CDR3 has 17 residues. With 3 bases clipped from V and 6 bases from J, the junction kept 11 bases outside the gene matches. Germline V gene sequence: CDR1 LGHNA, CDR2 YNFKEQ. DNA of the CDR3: TGTGCCAGCAGCCATTACAAAACCGGGACAGTTAATTCACCCCTCCACTTT. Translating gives CASSHYKTGTVNSPLHF.

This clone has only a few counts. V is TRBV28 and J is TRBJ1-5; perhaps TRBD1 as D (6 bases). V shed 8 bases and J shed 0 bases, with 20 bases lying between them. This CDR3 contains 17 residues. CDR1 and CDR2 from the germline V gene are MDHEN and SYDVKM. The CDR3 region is CASGSPRGLDSNQPQHF. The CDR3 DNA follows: TGTGCCAGCGGGTCACCCAGGGGTTTGGATAGCAATCAGCCCCAGCATTTT.

The CDR3 coding sequence is TGCAGCGCCGGACTAGCGATGTACAATGAGCAGTTCTTC. This gives the protein CSAGLAMYNEQFF. This sequence joins TRBV29-1 and TRBJ2-1; TRBD2 matches at 9 bases. Per the germline V gene, CDR1 is SQVTM and CDR2 is ANQGSEA. With V trimmed by 7 bases and J by 4 bases, 5 bases remained unmatched. The CDR3 extends over 13 amino acids.

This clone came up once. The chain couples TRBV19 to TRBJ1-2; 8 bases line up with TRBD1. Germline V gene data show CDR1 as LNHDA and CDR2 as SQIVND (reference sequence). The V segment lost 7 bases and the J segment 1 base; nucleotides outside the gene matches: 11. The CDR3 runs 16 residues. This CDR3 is CASTALWTGINYGYTF. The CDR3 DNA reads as TGTGCCAGTACTGCTCTCTGGACAGGGATTAACTATGGCTACACCTTC.

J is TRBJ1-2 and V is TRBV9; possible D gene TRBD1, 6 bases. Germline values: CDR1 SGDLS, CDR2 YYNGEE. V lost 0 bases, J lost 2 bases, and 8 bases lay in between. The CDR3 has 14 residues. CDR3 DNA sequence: TGTGCCAGCAGCGTAGTTCAGGGGAACTATGGCTACACCTTC. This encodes CASSVVQGNYGYTF.

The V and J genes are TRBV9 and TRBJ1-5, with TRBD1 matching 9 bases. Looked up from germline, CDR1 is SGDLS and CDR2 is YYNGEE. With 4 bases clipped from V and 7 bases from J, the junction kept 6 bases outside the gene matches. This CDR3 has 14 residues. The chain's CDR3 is CASSPTGGWQPQHF. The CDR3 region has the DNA TGTGCCAGCAGCCCTACAGGGGGCTGGCAGCCCCAGCATTTT.

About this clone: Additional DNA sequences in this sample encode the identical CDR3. CDR3 in DNA: TGTGCCAGCAGTCGGGACTCTGGAAACACCATATATTTT. This translates into CASSRDSGNTIYF. V and J are TRBV6-5 and TRBJ1-3; no clear D gene. This CDR3 comprises 13 residues. V was clipped by 5 bases and J by 0 bases, with 5 bases between them. The germline V gene has CDR1 MNHEY and CDR2 SVGAGI.

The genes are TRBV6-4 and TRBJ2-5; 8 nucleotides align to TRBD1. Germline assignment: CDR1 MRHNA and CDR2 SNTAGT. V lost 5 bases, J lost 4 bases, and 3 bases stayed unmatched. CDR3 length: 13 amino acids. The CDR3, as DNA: TGTGCCAGCAGTTCTGACAGGGGAGAGACCCAGTACTTC. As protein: CASSSDRGETQYF.

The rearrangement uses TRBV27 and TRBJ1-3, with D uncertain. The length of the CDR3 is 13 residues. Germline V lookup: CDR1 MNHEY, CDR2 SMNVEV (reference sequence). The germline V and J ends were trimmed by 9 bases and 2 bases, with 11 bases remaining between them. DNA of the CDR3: TGTGCCAGTATCCCCCTAGCTGGAAACACCATATATTTT. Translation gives CASIPLAGNTIYF.

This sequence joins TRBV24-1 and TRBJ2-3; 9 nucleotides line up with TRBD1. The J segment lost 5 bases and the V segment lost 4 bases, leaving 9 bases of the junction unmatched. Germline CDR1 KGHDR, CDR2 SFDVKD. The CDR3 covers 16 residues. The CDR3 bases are TGTGCCACCAGTGACCCCGGGACAGGGTATAGAGATACGCAGTATTTT. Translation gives CATSDPGTGYRDTQYF.

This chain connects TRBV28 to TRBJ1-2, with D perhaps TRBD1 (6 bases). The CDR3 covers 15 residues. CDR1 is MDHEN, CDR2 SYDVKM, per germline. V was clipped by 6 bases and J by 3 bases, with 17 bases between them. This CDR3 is CASSPTFGQHYGYTF. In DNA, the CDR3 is TGTGCCAGCAGCCCTACGTTTGGACAGCACTATGGCTACACCTTC.

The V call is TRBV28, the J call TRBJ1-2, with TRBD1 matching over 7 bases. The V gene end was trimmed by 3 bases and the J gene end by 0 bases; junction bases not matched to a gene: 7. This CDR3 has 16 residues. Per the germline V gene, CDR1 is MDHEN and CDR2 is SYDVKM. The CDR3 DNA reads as TGTGCCAGCAGTTTCGTGGGACAGCTGCCTAACTATGGCTACACCTTC. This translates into CASSFVGQLPNYGYTF.

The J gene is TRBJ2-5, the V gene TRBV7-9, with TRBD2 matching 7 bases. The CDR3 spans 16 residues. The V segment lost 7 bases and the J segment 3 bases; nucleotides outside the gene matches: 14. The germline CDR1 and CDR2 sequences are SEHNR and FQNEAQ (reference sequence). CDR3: CASTTGGLHTKETQYF. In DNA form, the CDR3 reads TGTGCCAGCACCACGGGGGGACTACACACTAAAGAGACCCAGTACTTC.

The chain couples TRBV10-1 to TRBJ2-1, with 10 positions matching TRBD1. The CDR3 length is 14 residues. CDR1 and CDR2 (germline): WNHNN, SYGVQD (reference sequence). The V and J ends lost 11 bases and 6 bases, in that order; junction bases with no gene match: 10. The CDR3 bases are TGCGCCTCTACTTCGGGACAGGGGTTCAATGAGCAGTTCTTC. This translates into CASTSGQGFNEQFF.